One and the same sample provided the 2 T cell receptor beta chains below, sequenced in a study of blood T cell repertoires in COVID-19. The data were produced by immunoSEQ multiplex PCR, yet TCRdb's version contains in-frame clones alone and is incomplete. This repertoire shows approximately 130,000 clones, around 87% found once; its top ten account for 2% to 2.5%. Sample: peripheral blood. The receptors come from a man aged 45 to 65 with active COVID-19.

The J gene is TRBJ1-6, the V gene TRBV6-4, with 9 bases fitting TRBD1. Germline trimming cut 2 bases from V and 9 bases from J; bases unmatched to any gene: 5. CDR1 and CDR2 from the germline V gene are MRHNA and SNTAGT. The CDR3 is made up of 15 amino acids. The CDR3 DNA follows: TGTGCCAGCAGTGACGGGGACAGGGCCTCTTCACCCCTCCACTTT. Translation gives CASSDGDRASSPLHF.

This chain links TRBV7-2 with TRBJ1-2, with D maybe TRBD1 (6 bases). CDR3 length equals 15 residues. Trimming cost V 1 base and J 8 bases, with 17 bases left between them. CDR1 and CDR2 from the germline V gene are SGHTA and FQGNSA. In DNA, the CDR3 is TGTGCCAGCAGCTTAGAATCGGGGGGCGCAAGGGGCTACACCTTC. Translated: CASSLESGGARGYTF.